Following are 8 T cell receptor beta chains from one sample sequenced in a study of shared clonotypes between healthy human individuals. Naivety among CD8 cells was defined by CD45RO negativity and positive CCR7 selection, thereby excluding terminally differentiated effector memory CD45RA+ cells. This table comes from immunoSEQ multiplex PCR, and its TCRdb copy is limited to in-frame clones, with some not included. The table has 550,000 to 650,000 clones, approximately 96% seen once. Sequenced: naive CD8+ T cells sorted from blood. These receptors were collected from a woman between 25 and 40 years old in good health.

This sequence joins TRBV28 and TRBJ2-1; 8 bases match TRBD2. Germline CDR1 and CDR2: MDHEN and SYDVKM. The CDR3 sequence is 15 residues long. With 2 bases clipped from V and 7 bases from J, the junction kept 7 bases outside the gene matches. CDR3 loop: CASSLVLAGRNEQFF. The CDR3 coding sequence is TGTGCCAGCAGTTTAGTATTAGCGGGAAGGAATGAGCAGTTCTTC.

This rearrangement joins TRBV6-1 to TRBJ2-2; 10 bases agree with TRBD2. From germline, CDR1 is MNHNS and CDR2 SASEGT. The CDR3 consists of 16 residues. Losses at the gene ends were 2 bases for V and 6 bases for J; bases not matched to a gene: 6. This CDR3 is CASSEHPSGSSGELFF. The CDR3 region has the DNA TGTGCCAGCAGTGAACACCCTAGCGGGAGTTCCGGGGAGCTGTTTTTT.

The genes are TRBV4-2 and TRBJ2-1, with 8 bases matching TRBD2. The CDR3 is 16 residues long. Germline lookup yields CDR1 LGHNA and CDR2 YNFKEQ. Losses at the gene ends were 1 base for V and 5 bases for J; bases not matched to a gene: 7. The CDR3 DNA follows: TGTGCCAGCAGCCAAGCGTTACTAGCGGCTGACAATGAGCAGTTCTTC. Translation gives CASSQALLAADNEQFF.

The rearrangement links TRBV2 to TRBJ2-5; 7 positions agree with TRBD2. The J call may not be correct, given that the DNA end is closer to TRBJ2-7. Germline CDR1 and CDR2: SNHLY and FYNNEI. The CDR3 covers 13 residues. In DNA form, the CDR3 reads TGTGCCAGCAGCGGGGGACTAAGGGCCGAGCAGTACTTC. This gives the protein CASSGGLRAEQYF.

The chain combines TRBV7-9 with TRBJ2-3; D is ambiguous. Germline V gene lookup returns CDR1 SEHNR and CDR2 FQNEAQ (reference sequence). Between the trimmed V and J ends, which lost 6 bases and 5 bases, there was a span of 18 bases. The CDR3 loop spans 15 amino acids. The CDR3: CASRLNRYTVDTQYF. CDR3 in DNA: TGTGCCAGCAGGCTAAATCGCTACACCGTAGATACGCAGTATTTT.

This clone has just a few counts. This sequence joins TRBV28 and TRBJ1-5; no reliable D call. Germline lookup yields CDR1 MDHEN and CDR2 SYDVKM. Trimming pared 2 bases from V and 7 bases from J, leaving 15 bases between. CDR3 length equals 15 residues. The CDR3 DNA is TGTGCCAGCAGTTTACCGAGGGCCCGCCACCAGCCCCAGCATTTT. Its protein product is CASSLPRARHQPQHF.

The chain is built from TRBV27 and TRBJ2-7; 8 nucleotides line up with TRBD2. The J segment lost 2 bases and the V segment lost 0 bases, leaving 9 bases of the junction unmatched. The germline V gene has CDR1 MNHEY and CDR2 SMNVEV (reference sequence). The CDR3 is 17 residues long. As DNA, the CDR3 is TGTGCCAGCAGTTTATCCTTCGGGGGGGGACAACCCTACGAGCAGTACTTC. This sequence encodes CASSLSFGGGQPYEQYF.

The rearrangement links TRBV6-5 to TRBJ1-1, with TRBD1 identical over 8 bases. The junction had 7 bases not matched to a gene; V was cut back by 3 bases and J by 4 bases. Germline loops: CDR1 MNHEY, CDR2 SVGAGI. This CDR3 has 15 residues. The chain's CDR3 is CASSYTTGAGTEAFF. The CDR3 DNA is TGTGCCAGCAGTTATACGACAGGGGCCGGCACTGAAGCTTTCTTT.